This is a list of T cell receptor beta chains from one sample in a study of shared clonotypes between healthy human individuals. Repertoires were generated with immunoSEQ multiplex PCR, while TCRdb's copy carries only in-frame clones and drops some. The sample has 550,000 to 750,000 clones, about 90% seen once. The sequencing sample was made of naive CD8+ T cells sorted from blood. These receptors were collected from a man aged 25 to 40 in good health. CDR3s include the opening cysteine and the closing phenylalanine or tryptophan. D genes are given only for firm matches.

D gene,V gene,CDR3 protein
.,TRBV6-6,CASRFSLGLFQETQYF
.,TRBV6-9,CARRGSGANVLTF
.,TRBV4-1,CASSGGYNEQFF
.,TRBV7-8,CASSPLTAVWGADTQYF
.,TRBV13,CASSFRRAGEQYF
.,TRBV6-4,CASSEEASNQPQHF
.,TRBV6-5,CASSESYGYTF
.,TRBV4-3,CASSSGTGRQSTDTQYF
.,TRBV4-3,CASSQDRISYGYTF
.,TRBV7-2,CASSWGTQYEQYF
TRBD1,TRBV28,CASSTAMGDRNTDTQYF
TRBD2,TRBV7-9,CASIPKEREYNEQFF
TRBD2,TRBV7-9,CASSAASGRAEEQYF
TRBD2,TRBV28,CASSVGLAGNIYNEQFF
.,TRBV7-2,CASSVSGDYNEQFF